What follows are 5 T cell receptor beta chains derived from one specimen sequenced in a study of T cell responses to AZD1222 COVID-19 vaccine. Sequenced by immunoSEQ multiplex PCR; TCRdb stores in-frame clones only, minus some. This sample carries 110,000 or so clones, approximately 86% of them seen once, and the ten largest clones take about 5.2%. Sequencing used peripheral blood, obtained on day 0 of AZD1222 vaccination. These TCRs come from an adult in good health.

This sequence joins TRBV27 and TRBJ2-3, with 8 bases lining up with TRBD2. Trimming at V came to 5 bases and at J to 1 base, leaving 5 bases not matched to a gene. Looked up from germline, CDR1 is MNHEY and CDR2 is SMNVEV (reference sequence). The CDR3 totals 15 residues. The CDR3 loop reads CASSPWRGGTDTQYF. The CDR3 DNA reads as TGTGCCAGCAGTCCGTGGCGGGGGGGCACAGATACGCAGTATTTT.

The rearrangement uses TRBV21-1 and TRBJ1-2. TRBV21-1 represents a pseudogene. CDR3 length: 14 residues. CDR3 in DNA: TGTGCCAGCCCCGGGGGGGGGCGCCCCCTTGGCTACACCTTC. It encodes CASPGGGRPLGYTF.

This sequence joins TRBV9 and TRBJ1-6; TRBD1 is a possible D gene (6 bases). Germline CDR1 and CDR2: SGDLS and YYNGEE. V was trimmed by 0 bases and J by 7 bases, leaving 14 bases between them. This CDR3 has 16 amino acids. CDR3 coding DNA: TGTGCCAGCAGCGTAGGGGGGGCAAGTACGAATTCACCCCTCCACTTT. Its protein is CASSVGGASTNSPLHF.

V and J are TRBV28 and TRBJ1-3; 9 nucleotides agree with TRBD1. Germline trimming cut 6 bases from V and 1 base from J; bases unmatched to any gene: 4. Germline V gene sequence: CDR1 MDHEN, CDR2 SYDVKM. The CDR3 runs 15 residues. CDR3 protein: CASSRQGGSGNTIYF. Written as DNA, the CDR3 is TGTGCCAGCAGCCGACAGGGGGGGTCTGGAAACACCATATATTTT.

This clone occurred once. This chain connects TRBV29-1 to TRBJ1-2; D is unclear. This CDR3 has 12 amino acids. Germline V gives CDR1 SQVTM, CDR2 ANQGSEA. With 1 base removed from V and 5 bases from J, the gap between germline ends came to 8 bases. The CDR3 coding sequence is TGCAGCGTTGAAGCGGGTGAATATGGCTACACCTTC. Amino acids: CSVEAGEYGYTF.